Listed below are T cell receptor beta chains from one sample, sequenced in a study of cytomegalovirus exposure and HLA in healthy donors. Data came from immunoSEQ multiplex PCR; TCRdb stores just in-frame clones and leaves some out. This sample has tens of thousands of clones, with more than 55% found just once. The specimen was PBMCs. All receptors derive from a man in his 60s in good health and CMV-seropositive. Each CDR3 is given with its conserved first and last residue. Fields, in order: D gene, clone size, V gene, J gene, CDR3 protein, CDR3 DNA. D genes are given only for firm matches. Size is omitted from some rows. Given values are once, few, many or a class for expanded clones.

TRBD2	NA	TRBV6-5	TRBJ2-2	CASNSGGGELFF	TGTGCCAGCAACAGCGGGGGCGGGGAGCTGTTTTTT
TRBD2	NA	TRBV5-1	TRBJ2-3	CASSWRTSSPPDTQYF	TGCGCCAGCAGCTGGAGGACTAGCTCCCCCCCAGATACGCAGTATTTT
TRBD1	NA	TRBV2	TRBJ2-3	CASSEGKFIFGQGTDTQYF	TGTGCCAGCAGTGAAGGGAAATTTATATTTGGACAGGGAACAGATACGCAGTATTTT
TRBD2	NA	TRBV9	TRBJ2-1	CASSRGTREQFF	TGTGCCAGCAGCCGCGGGACTAGGGAGCAGTTCTTC
NA	few	TRBV7-9	TRBJ1-1	CASSYLNTEAFF	TGTGCCAGCAGCTATCTAAACACTGAAGCTTTCTTT
TRBD1	NA	TRBV18	TRBJ1-5	CASSPPGTEYQPQHF	TGTGCCAGCTCACCACCCGGGACAGAATATCAGCCCCAGCATTTT
NA	NA	TRBV6-6	TRBJ1-1	CASSYSPKGGTEAFF	TGTGCCAGCAGTTACTCGCCTAAAGGCGGGACTGAAGCTTTCTTT
NA	few	TRBV5-4	TRBJ2-2	CASSFGTFSGELFF	TGTGCCAGCAGCTTTGGTACCTTCAGCGGGGAGCTGTTTTTT
TRBD2	NA	TRBV19	TRBJ2-1	CASSRLLTSGGASLEQFF	TGTGCCAGTAGTAGGCTGCTTACTAGCGGGGGGGCCTCTCTCGAGCAGTTCTTC
NA	NA	TRBV28	TRBJ1-2	CASSLPRVRNPYGYTF	TGTGCCAGCAGTCTACCCAGGGTCCGTAACCCCTATGGCTACACCTTC
NA	medium-sized	TRBV7-9	TRBJ2-2	CASSSTAHTYTGELFF	TGTGCCAGCAGTTCGACAGCCCATACTTACACCGGGGAGCTGTTTTTT
TRBD1	NA	TRBV7-9	TRBJ2-7	CASSATPGQGTPYEQYF	TGTGCCAGCAGCGCTACCCCGGGACAGGGGACCCCCTACGAGCAGTACTTC
TRBD2	NA	TRBV19	TRBJ2-1	CASTLGAAGGNEQFF	TGTGCCAGTACACTCGGAGCGGCGGGGGGAAATGAGCAGTTCTTC
NA	NA	TRBV7-8	TRBJ1-2	CATWAGYGYTF	TGTGCCACCTGGGCGGGCTATGGCTACACCTTC
NA	NA	TRBV28	TRBJ1-3	CASSRPPSDTIYF	TGTGCCAGCAGTCGCCCCCCTTCGGACACCATATATTTT
TRBD1	NA	TRBV30	TRBJ1-1	CAWKGTGENTEAFF	TGTGCCTGGAAGGGGACAGGGGAAAACACTGAAGCTTTCTTT
NA	once	TRBV5-4	TRBJ2-5	CASSRTSGPGGETQYF	TGTGCCAGCAGCCGCACCTCCGGACCCGGCGGGGAGACCCAGTACTTC
NA	NA	TRBV10-1	TRBJ2-2	CASGPHSGELFF	TGCGCCAGCGGGCCACACAGCGGGGAGCTGTTTTTT
TRBD1	NA	TRBV18	TRBJ2-7	CASSPGGQGYEQYF	TGTGCCAGCTCACCTGGGGGACAGGGCTACGAGCAGTACTTC
NA	NA	TRBV10-1	TRBJ2-1	CASSESLDSEQFF	TGCGCCAGCAGTGAGTCCCTAGACAGTGAGCAGTTCTTC
TRBD1	NA	TRBV7-2	TRBJ1-2	CASSLVRGGGYGYTF	TGTGCCAGCAGCTTAGTGAGAGGGGGCGGCTATGGCTACACCTTC
NA	few	TRBV5-1	TRBJ1-3	CASSVTGSGNTIYF	TGCGCCAGCAGCGTGACAGGCTCTGGAAACACCATATATTTT
NA	once	TRBV7-9	TRBJ1-4	CAISDEKLFF	TGTGCCATCTCGGATGAAAAACTGTTTTTT
TRBD2	NA	TRBV9	TRBJ2-2	CASSVSGREGARTGELFF	TGTGCCAGCAGCGTAAGCGGGAGGGAGGGGGCGAGGACCGGGGAGCTGTTTTTT
TRBD1	NA	TRBV9	TRBJ2-3	CASGDRTGSDTQYF	TGTGCCAGCGGGGACCGGACAGGGTCAGATACGCAGTATTTT
TRBD1	NA	TRBV7-9	TRBJ1-1	CASSLVQGARTEAFF	TGTGCCAGCAGCTTAGTACAGGGGGCGCGGACTGAAGCTTTCTTT
NA	NA	TRBV30	TRBJ1-1	CACNGQGSNTEAFF	TGTGCCTGTAACGGGCAGGGCTCGAACACTGAAGCTTTCTTT
TRBD1	NA	TRBV15	TRBJ1-2	CATSRDRVNYGYTF	TGTGCCACCAGCAGGGACAGGGTAAACTATGGCTACACCTTC
TRBD1	NA	TRBV4-1	TRBJ1-2	CASSQAPDRVGYGYTF	TGCGCCAGCAGCCAAGCTCCCGACAGGGTAGGGTATGGCTACACCTTC
TRBD1	NA	TRBV4-1	TRBJ2-7	CASSRQGEGYEQYF	TGCGCCAGCAGCCGACAGGGGGAAGGATACGAGCAGTACTTC